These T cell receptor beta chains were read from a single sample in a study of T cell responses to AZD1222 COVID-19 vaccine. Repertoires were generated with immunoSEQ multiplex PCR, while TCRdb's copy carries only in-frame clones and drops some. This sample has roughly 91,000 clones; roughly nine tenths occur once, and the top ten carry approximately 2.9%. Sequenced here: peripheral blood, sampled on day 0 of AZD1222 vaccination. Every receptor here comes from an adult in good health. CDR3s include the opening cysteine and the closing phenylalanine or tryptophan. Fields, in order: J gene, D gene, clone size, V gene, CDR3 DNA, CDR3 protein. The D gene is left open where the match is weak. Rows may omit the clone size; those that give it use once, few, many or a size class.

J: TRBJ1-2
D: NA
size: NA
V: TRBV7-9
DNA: TGTGCCAGCAGCCCCACCGGGACAAACTATGGCTACACCTTC
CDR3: CASSPTGTNYGYTF

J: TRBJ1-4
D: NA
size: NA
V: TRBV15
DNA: TGTGCCACCAGCAGAGATGCAAGGGAAAAACTGTTTTTT
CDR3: CATSRDAREKLFF

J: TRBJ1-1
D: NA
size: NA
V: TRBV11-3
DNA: TGTGCCAGCAGCCGGGACGGCAACACTGAAGCTTTCTTT
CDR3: CASSRDGNTEAFF

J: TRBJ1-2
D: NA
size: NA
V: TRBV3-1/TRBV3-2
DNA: TGTGCCAGCAGCCAAGATAGCGGGGCTGGCTACACCTTC
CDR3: CASSQDSGAGYTF

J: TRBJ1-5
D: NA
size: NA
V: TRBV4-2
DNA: TGTGCCAGCAGCCAAGATTTAGGGGGGAGCAATCAGCCCCAGCATTTT
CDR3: CASSQDLGGSNQPQHF

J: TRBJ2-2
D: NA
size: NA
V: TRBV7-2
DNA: TGTGCCAGCAGCTTAGATCAACTCGGGACCGGGGAGCTGTTTTTT
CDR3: CASSLDQLGTGELFF

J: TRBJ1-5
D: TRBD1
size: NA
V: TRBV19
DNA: TGTGCCAGTAGGGGACAGGGTTGGGGACTGAATCAGCCCCAGCATTTT
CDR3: CASRGQGWGLNQPQHF

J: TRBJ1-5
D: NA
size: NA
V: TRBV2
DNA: TGTGCCAGCAGTGAAGGGCCAGGGATATTAATGAGCAATCAGCCCCAGCATTTT
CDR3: CASSEGPGILMSNQPQHF

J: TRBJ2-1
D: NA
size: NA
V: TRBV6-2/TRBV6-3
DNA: TGTGCCAGCAGTTACTCCCGGGGTCAGGGATTAATTTTTGGGAATGAGCAGTTCTTC
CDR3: CASSYSRGQGLIFGNEQFF

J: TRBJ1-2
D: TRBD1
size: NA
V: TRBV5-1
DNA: TGTGCCAGCAGCACTGAAGGACAGGGGGCAGGTGGCTACACCTTC
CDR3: CASSTEGQGAGGYTF

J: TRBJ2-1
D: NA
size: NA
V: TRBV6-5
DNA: TGTGCCAGCGAGCCAGGGAGCTCCTACAATGAGCAGTTCTTC
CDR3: CASEPGSSYNEQFF

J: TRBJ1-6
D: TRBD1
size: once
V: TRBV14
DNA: TGTGCCAGCAGCCAAAGAACAGGGGGCTCTAATTCACCCCTCCACTTT
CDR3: CASSQRTGGSNSPLHF

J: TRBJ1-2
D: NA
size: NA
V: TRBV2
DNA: TGTGCCAGCAGTGTTCAGAACTATGGCTACACCTTC
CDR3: CASSVQNYGYTF

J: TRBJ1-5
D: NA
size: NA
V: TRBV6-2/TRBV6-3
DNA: TGTGCCAGCAGTCCAACAGGGAATCAGCCCCAGCATTTT
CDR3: CASSPTGNQPQHF

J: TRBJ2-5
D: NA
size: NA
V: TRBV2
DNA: TGTGCCAGCATGCGGCCTATTATCGGGGAGACCCAGTACTTC
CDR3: CASMRPIIGETQYF

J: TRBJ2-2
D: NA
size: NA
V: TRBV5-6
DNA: TGTGCCAGCAGCTTGCGGGGGAGTTACACCGGGGAGCTGTTTTTT
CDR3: CASSLRGSYTGELFF

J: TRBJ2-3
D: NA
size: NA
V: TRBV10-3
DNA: TGTGCCGTGGGACTCTATAACACAGATACGCAGTATTTT
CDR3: CAVGLYNTDTQYF

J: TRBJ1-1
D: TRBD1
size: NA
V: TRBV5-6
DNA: TGTGCCAGCAGCTTGGGGGACAGGGAATCTGAAGCTTTCTTT
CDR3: CASSLGDRESEAFF

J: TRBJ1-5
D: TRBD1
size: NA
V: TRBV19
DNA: TGTGCCAGTAGTCCCACCGGGACAGGGGGTCGGCAGCCCCAGCATTTT
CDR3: CASSPTGTGGRQPQHF

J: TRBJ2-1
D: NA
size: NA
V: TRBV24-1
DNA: TGTGCCACCAGTGAGGGACTCTACAATGAGCAGTTCTTC
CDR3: CATSEGLYNEQFF

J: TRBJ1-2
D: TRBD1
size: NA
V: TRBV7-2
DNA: TGTGCCAGCAGCTTAGAGGATATCTGGGGGACAGGCTATGGCTACACCTTC
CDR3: CASSLEDIWGTGYGYTF

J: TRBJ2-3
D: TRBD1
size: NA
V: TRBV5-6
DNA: TGTGCCAGCAGCCGTAAGGGACAGGGAGTCACAGATACGCAGTATTTT
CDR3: CASSRKGQGVTDTQYF

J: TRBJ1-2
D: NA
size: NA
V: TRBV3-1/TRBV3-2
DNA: TGTGCCAGCAGCCAAGGGGCACTGCTTGGCTACACCTTC
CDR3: CASSQGALLGYTF

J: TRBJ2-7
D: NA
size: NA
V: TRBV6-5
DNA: TGTGCCAGCCATGTTAGGGGTAACGAGCAGTACTTC
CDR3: CASHVRGNEQYF

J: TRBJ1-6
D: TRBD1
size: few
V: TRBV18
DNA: TGTGCCAGCTCGGCCCGGGACAGGGATAATTCACCCCTCCACTTT
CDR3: CASSARDRDNSPLHF

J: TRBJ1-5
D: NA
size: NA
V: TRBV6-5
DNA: TGTGCCAGCAGCGCCGGGACACTTAGCAATCAGCCCCAGCATTTT
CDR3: CASSAGTLSNQPQHF

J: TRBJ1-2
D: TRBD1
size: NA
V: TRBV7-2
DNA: TGTGCCAGCAGTAGCGGACAGGGACGGTATGGCTACACCTTC
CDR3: CASSSGQGRYGYTF

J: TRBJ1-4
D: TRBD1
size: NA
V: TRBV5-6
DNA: TGTGCCAGCATCCTACAGGGGGCTTCTGAAAAACTGTTTTTT
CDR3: CASILQGASEKLFF

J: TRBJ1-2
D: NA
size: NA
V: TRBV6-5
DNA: TGTGCCAGCAGTTACTCCGACAGATATGGCTACACCTTC
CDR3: CASSYSDRYGYTF

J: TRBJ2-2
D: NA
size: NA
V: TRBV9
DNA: TGTGCCAGCAGCGCTCCCTCCGAGGGGGAGGGGGACACCGGGGAGCTGTTTTTT
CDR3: CASSAPSEGEGDTGELFF

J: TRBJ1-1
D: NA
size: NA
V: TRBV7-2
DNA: TGTGCCAGCAGCCTGACGCCGGGGCACACTGAAGCTTTCTTT
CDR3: CASSLTPGHTEAFF

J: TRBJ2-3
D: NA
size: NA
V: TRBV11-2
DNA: TGTGCCAGCAGCTTACCCTCACCCGGGGCTTCGGATACGCAGTATTTT
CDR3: CASSLPSPGASDTQYF

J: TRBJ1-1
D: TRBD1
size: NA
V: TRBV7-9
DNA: TGTGCCAGCAGCCCCGGGACAGTTGAAGCTTTCTTT
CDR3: CASSPGTVEAFF

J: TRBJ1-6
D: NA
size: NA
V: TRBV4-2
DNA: TGTGCCAGCAGCCAAGATCAGGCAGGAGAAAATTCACCCCTCCACTTT
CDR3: CASSQDQAGENSPLHF

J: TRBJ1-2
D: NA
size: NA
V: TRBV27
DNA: TGTGCCAGCAGTTTAAGGACAAATAACTATGGCTACACCTTC
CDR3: CASSLRTNNYGYTF

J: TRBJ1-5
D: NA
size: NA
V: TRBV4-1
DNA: TGCGCCAGCAGCCAAGATGCGGGGAATCAGCCCCAGCATTTT
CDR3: CASSQDAGNQPQHF

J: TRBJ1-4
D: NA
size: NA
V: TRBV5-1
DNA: TGTGCCAGCAGCCAGAACAGGGAACGGGGTGAAAAACTGTTTTTT
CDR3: CASSQNRERGEKLFF

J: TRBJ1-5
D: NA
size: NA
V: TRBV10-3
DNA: TGTGCCATCTCCCCTGGGTCGTTTCGAGGCCAGCCCCAGCATTTT
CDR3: CAISPGSFRGQPQHF